The clone carrying this TCR beta chain was recorded many times. Amplification of TCR beta CDR3 regions used RNA as the template. The study used the HTBI primer set for a first-round RT-PCR of the TCR CDR3. TCRdb reprocessed the multiplex PCR reads via MiXCR and lists one record per CDR3 protein. The table has about 380,000 distinct CDR3 sequences, about 18% seen once; the top ten hold 40%. In germline, CDR1 is LGHDT, CDR2 YNNKEL (reference sequence). The CDR3 is made up of 13 amino acids. Trimming stripped 4 bases from V and 9 bases from J, with 13 bases between. The data belong to a study of T cells in Graves' hyperthyroidism and ophthalmopathy.

Sequencing was carried out using blood. This receptor was taken from a man aged 18 to 29 with Graves' ophthalmopathy. The chain joins TRBV3-1 to TRBJ1-5; D unclear. The CDR3 nucleotides read TGTGCCAGCAGCCTCAGACGGCTCGGGCCCCAGCATTTT. Protein: CASSLRRLGPQHF. Filled out from reference TRBV3-1 and TRBJ1-5, the complete variable domain reads DTAVSQTPKYLVTQMGNDKSIKCEQNLGHDTMYWYKQDSKKFLKIMFSYNNKELIINETVPNRFSPKSPDKAHLNLHINSLELGDSAVYFCASSLRRLGPQHFGDGTRLSIL.